This TCR beta chain is drawn from a study of blood T cell repertoires in COVID-19. Across the whole study: Samples taken during acute and convalescent COVID-19 were collected in the United States, Italy and Spain. PBMCs, B-cell-depleted T cells, or T cells were the source of the cDNA or gDNA that made up the material.

As processed by the authors: Scientists estimated how many nucleated cells there were by amplifying reference gene primers. Clones were sequenced by immunoSEQ multiplex PCR, and TCRdb holds only the in-frame ones, with some missing. Clone size and the V and J calls come from that table; the DNA yielded D and trimming. Of 100,000 to 150,000 clones in the sample, around four fifths are singletons; the top ten hold around 25%. CDR1 and CDR2 from the germline V gene are ENHRY and SYGVKD. J gave up 6 bases and V 2 bases, and 6 bases lay outside the gene matches. This CDR3 spans 14 amino acids. The V call is TRBV10-3, the J call TRBJ2-7; TRBD2 agrees at 8 bases. The sequenced sample consisted of peripheral blood. The clonotype originates from a human donor in a cohort sampled during active COVID-19. The CDR3 region has the DNA TGTGCCATCAGTGAGCCGGGACTAGGGTTCGAGCAGTACTTC. Its translation is CAISEPGLGFEQYF.